This TCR beta chain was recorded in a study of cytomegalovirus exposure and HLA in healthy donors. Background on the study: Out of about 190 million T cells, an earlier analysis found fewer than 140 million unique TCR beta sequences in total. Falling in the Caucasian-associated ancestry cluster were roughly 80% of approximately 410 genotyped donors.

Trimming cost V 5 bases and J 5 bases; bases outside gene matches: 14. The V gene's germline CDR1 is SEHNR and CDR2 FQNEAQ (reference sequence). The CDR3 spans 16 residues. With regard to this clone: Its antigen is unknown.

Study-wide results and limits: Cytomegalovirus status was reportedly diagnosed by the classifier with high sensitivity and specificity.

Researchers ran the PCR with 60 Vbeta and 13 Jbeta primers. Profiled with immunoSEQ multiplex PCR; TCRdb holds only in-frame clones, not every one. The sample comprises around 260,000 clones, 75% to 90% of which are singletons, and roughly 0.3% rests with the top ten. The rearrangement links TRBV7-9 to TRBJ2-5, with TRBD2 identical over 7 bases. The sample was PBMCs. This TCR came from a girl aged 2-10 years in good health and CMV-seronegative. CDR3 loop: CASSLLFIGGGETQYF. The CDR3 DNA reads as TGTGCCAGCAGCCTCCTGTTTATCGGGGGAGGGGAGACCCAGTACTTC.